This entry lists 17 T cell receptor beta chains sequenced from one sample in a study of T cell changes during pregnancy in multiple sclerosis. TCRdb's copy holds only in-frame clones and misses some; the assay was immunoSEQ multiplex PCR. This table holds around 32,000 clones, 91% found once. The material was CD8+ T cells from peripheral blood mononuclear cells, obtained in the second trimester of pregnancy. The source is a female donor in good health, enrolled as a control in a pregnancy study.

The CDR3 sequence is CASTPGVSNQPQHF. Written as DNA, the CDR3 is TGTGCCAGTACCCCAGGGGTTAGCAATCAGCCCCAGCATTTT. The V call is TRBV19, the J call TRBJ1-5; TRBD1 might be the D (6 bases). The CDR3 extends over 14 amino acids. Germline CDR1 reads LNHDA; CDR2 reads SQIVND (reference sequence). V was trimmed by 7 bases and J by 0 bases, leaving 10 bases between them.

This clone was seen just once. This rearrangement joins TRBV30 to TRBJ1-5, with 8 bases lining up with TRBD1. Germline V gives CDR1 GTSNPN, CDR2 SVGIG (reference sequence). J lost 7 bases, V lost 1 base, and 6 bases had no gene match. The CDR3 has 14 residues. CDR3 loop: CAWSGGQGLQPQHF. Written as DNA, the CDR3 is TGTGCCTGGAGTGGCGGACAGGGTTTACAGCCCCAGCATTTT.

This chain connects TRBV6-4 to TRBJ2-7; TRBD2 matches at 12 bases. CDR3 length: 16 amino acids. The junction had 5 bases not matched to a gene; V was cut back by 3 bases and J by 2 bases. The germline V gene encodes CDR1 MRHNA and CDR2 SNTAGT. The chain's CDR3 is CASSETSGGATYEQYF. CDR3 DNA: TGTGCCAGCAGTGAGACTAGCGGGGGAGCCACCTACGAGCAGTACTTC.

The genes are TRBV7-2 and TRBJ1-3; D not resolved. From germline, CDR1 is SGHTA and CDR2 FQGNSA. V was pared by 5 bases and J by 4 bases, with 12 bases between. The CDR3 spans 14 residues. CDR3: CASSRADTGNTIYF. CDR3 nucleotide sequence: TGTGCCAGCAGCCGAGCGGATACAGGAAACACCATATATTTT.

The chain combines TRBV13 with TRBJ2-1, with 7 bases fitting TRBD1. The V segment lost 1 base and the J segment 4 bases; nucleotides outside the gene matches: 4. The CDR3 length is 15 residues. Germline-derived CDR1 and CDR2 are PRHDT and FYEKMQ (reference sequence). Here the CDR3 DNA reads TGTGCCAGCAGCTTAGTCGGGACAGCTTACAATGAGCAGTTCTTC. Protein sequence: CASSLVGTAYNEQFF.

V is TRBV9 and J is TRBJ2-2; 9 bases match TRBD2. The V gene's germline CDR1 is SGDLS and CDR2 YYNGEE. The V and J ends lost 2 bases and 4 bases, in that order; junction bases with no gene match: 6. The CDR3 totals 16 residues. CDR3 sequence reads: CASSVSGGEGTGELFF. CDR3 nucleotides: TGTGCCAGCAGCGTTAGCGGGGGCGAGGGCACCGGGGAGCTGTTTTTT.

CDR3 DNA sequence: TGTGCCAGCAGCTCTCCAAGAAAAGGACAAGGGTGGAACACCGGGGAGCTGTTTTTT. This translates into CASSSPRKGQGWNTGELFF. This chain uses TRBV5-6 with TRBJ2-2; TRBD1 might be the D (5 bases). The germline CDR1 and CDR2 sequences are SGHDT and YYEEEE. The CDR3 totals 19 residues. V was cut by 3 bases and J by 1 base, with 22 bases left in between.

The chain is built from TRBV6-5 and TRBJ1-1; perhaps TRBD1 as D (6 bases). From germline, CDR1 is MNHEY and CDR2 SVGAGI. The CDR3 extends over 14 amino acids. Trimming pared 6 bases from V and 5 bases from J, leaving 16 bases between. CDR3 sequence reads: CASRFPGDRTEAFF. The CDR3 bases are TGTGCCAGCAGATTCCCAGGGGATCGGACTGAAGCTTTCTTT.

V usage is TRBV4-1 and J usage is TRBJ1-2; no reliable D call. Germline assignment: CDR1 MGHRA and CDR2 YSYEKL. V lost 0 bases and J lost 0, with 8 bases in between. CDR3 size: 15 residues. DNA of the CDR3: TGCGCCAGCAGCCAAGAAGCGGACCCTAACTATGGCTACACCTTC. Translated: CASSQEADPNYGYTF.

The chain combines TRBV4-3 with TRBJ2-3; 11 nucleotides align to TRBD1. Germline V lookup: CDR1 LGHNA, CDR2 YSLEER. Germline trimming cut 0 bases from V and 4 bases from J; bases unmatched to any gene: 3. The CDR3 length is 16 residues. CDR3 in DNA: TGCGCCAGCAGCCAAGATCGGGGACAGGGGGCAGATACGCAGTATTTT. Translated, it gives CASSQDRGQGADTQYF.

The chain employs TRBV6-5 and TRBJ1-1; a possible D gene is TRBD1 (5 bases). V lost 2 bases and J lost 8, with 15 bases in between. Germline V gene data show CDR1 as MNHEY and CDR2 as SVGAGI. The CDR3 is 14 residues long. The DNA of the CDR3 is TGTGCCAGCAGTTACCAAATCGACAGTTCCGAAGCTTTCTTT. Translation gives CASSYQIDSSEAFF.

The rearrangement joins TRBV29-1 to TRBJ1-2; 8 positions agree with TRBD1. Looked up from germline, CDR1 is SQVTM and CDR2 is ANQGSEA. V was clipped by 6 bases and J by 1 base; unmatched bases: 4. The CDR3 runs to 13 residues. CDR3 in DNA: TGCAGCGTAAAGGACAGGGATAACTATGGCTACACCTTC. This codes for CSVKDRDNYGYTF.

The count of this clone is one. The gene calls are TRBV5-4 and TRBJ2-1; 10 nucleotides match TRBD1. V dropped 4 bases and J dropped 6; count of bases not matched to a gene: 7. This CDR3 spans 15 amino acids. Germline CDR1 reads SGHNT; CDR2 reads YYREEE (reference sequence). The CDR3 protein is CASSVPGQGSNEQFF. As DNA, the CDR3 is TGTGCCAGCAGCGTACCGGGACAGGGGTCCAATGAGCAGTTCTTC.

This chain connects TRBV4-3 to TRBJ2-1, with 7 bases fitting TRBD1. Germline V gives CDR1 LGHNA, CDR2 YSLEER. V was pared by 1 base and J by 6 bases, with 6 bases of the junction left unmatched. The CDR3 contains 15 residues. In DNA, the CDR3 is TGCGCCAGCAGCCAAGGGACAGGTGGGCTCAATGAGCAGTTCTTC. Encoded protein: CASSQGTGGLNEQFF.

This clone was observed once. The chain combines TRBV7-9 with TRBJ2-4; 7 bases align to TRBD1. Germline V lookup: CDR1 SEHNR, CDR2 FQNEAQ (reference sequence). V gave up 7 bases and J gave up 0 bases; unmatched junction bases: 9. The CDR3 is 16 residues long. The CDR3 DNA sequence: TGTGCCAGCACCCTGACAGGGAACGTAGCCAAAAACATTCAGTACTTC. It encodes CASTLTGNVAKNIQYF.

The rearrangement links TRBV9 to TRBJ2-7, with TRBD1 matching over 9 bases. This CDR3 is 16 amino acids long. The V gene's germline CDR1 is SGDLS and CDR2 YYNGEE. With V trimmed by 3 bases and J by 0 bases, 7 bases remained unmatched. The CDR3 region has the DNA TGTGCCAGCAGCGCCGGGACAGGGACACACTCCTACGAGCAGTACTTC. Residues: CASSAGTGTHSYEQYF. The variable domain in full, with the rest retrieved from reference TRBV9 and TRBJ2-7, is DSGVTQTPKHLITATGQRVTLRCSPRSGDLSVYWYQQSLDQGLQFLIQYYNGEERAKGNILERFSAQQFPDLHSELNLSSLELGDSALYFCASSAGTGTHSYEQYFGPGTRLTVT.

The gene calls are TRBV14 and TRBJ2-7; weak D call: TRBD1 (5 bases). The CDR3 is 13 residues long. Between the trimmed V and J ends, which lost 4 bases and 5 bases, there was a span of 12 bases. Looked up from germline, CDR1 is SGHDN and CDR2 is FVKESK. DNA of the CDR3: TGTGCCAGCAGCCGGATGACAGTCCACGAGCAGTACTTC. This encodes CASSRMTVHEQYF. Based on the CDR3 plus reference TRBV14 and TRBJ2-7, the full variable domain is EAGVTQFPSHSVIEKGQTVTLRCDPISGHDNLYWYRRVMGKEIKFLLHFVKESKQDESGMPNNRFLAERTGGTYSTLKVQPAELEDSGVYFCASSRMTVHEQYFGPGTRLTVT.